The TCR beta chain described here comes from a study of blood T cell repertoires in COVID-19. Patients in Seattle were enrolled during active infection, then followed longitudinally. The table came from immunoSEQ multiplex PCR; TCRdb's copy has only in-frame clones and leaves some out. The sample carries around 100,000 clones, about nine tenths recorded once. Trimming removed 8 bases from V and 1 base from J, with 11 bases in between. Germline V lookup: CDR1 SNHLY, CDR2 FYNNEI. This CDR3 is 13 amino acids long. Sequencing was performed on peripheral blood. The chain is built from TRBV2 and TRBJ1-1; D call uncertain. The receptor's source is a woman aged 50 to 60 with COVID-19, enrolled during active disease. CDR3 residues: CASEEASNTEAFF. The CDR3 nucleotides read TGTGCCAGCGAGGAGGCCTCGAACACTGAAGCTTTCTTT.